This TCR beta chain stems from a study of immune reconstitution after stem cell transplant in scleroderma. By its share, this clonotype is medium-sized. Via MiXCR, TCRdb re-called the RT-PCR reads, giving one row per CDR3 protein. The sample gives 2,500 to 3,500 distinct CDR3 sequences, more than 7.5% of which show up once; roughly 9.2% is in the top ten. The V end was cut by 0 bases, the J end by 7 bases, with 18 bases between. The CDR3 consists of 17 residues. CDR1 MGHRA and CDR2 YSYEKL come from the germline V gene. The TCR was taken from a female donor with systemic sclerosis. Sample collection occurred before or after autologous hematopoietic stem cell transplantation (not recorded which). This sequence joins TRBV4-1 and TRBJ1-4; D might be TRBD1 (6 bases). The CDR3 here is CASSQEGVWQGFEKLFF. Here the CDR3 DNA reads TGCGCCAGCAGCCAAGAAGGAGTTTGGCAGGGGTTTGAAAAACTGTTTTTT.